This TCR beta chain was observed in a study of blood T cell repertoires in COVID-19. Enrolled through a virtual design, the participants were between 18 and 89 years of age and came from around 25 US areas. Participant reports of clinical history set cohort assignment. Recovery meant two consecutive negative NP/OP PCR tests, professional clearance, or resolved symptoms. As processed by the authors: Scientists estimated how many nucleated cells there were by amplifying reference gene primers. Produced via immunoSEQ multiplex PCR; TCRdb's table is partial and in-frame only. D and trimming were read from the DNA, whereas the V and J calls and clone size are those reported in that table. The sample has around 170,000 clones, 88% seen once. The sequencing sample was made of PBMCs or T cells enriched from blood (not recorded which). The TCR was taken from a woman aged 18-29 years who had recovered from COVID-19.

This chain's CDR3 is CASRQGTEAFF. In DNA, the CDR3 is TGTGCCAGCAGGCAGGGCACTGAAGCTTTCTTT. The J gene is TRBJ1-1, the V gene TRBV27; maybe TRBD1 (5 bases). Germline V lookup: CDR1 MNHEY, CDR2 SMNVEV (reference sequence). The V gene lost 6 bases and the J gene lost 4 bases, with 6 bases spanning the gap. The CDR3 is 11 residues long.